This record looks at one T cell receptor beta chain sequence and its context. What it recognizes is unknown. This entry belongs to a study of CD8 T cells in Susac syndrome. RNA, at about 0.45 to 1 ug, was reverse transcribed with random hexamers. TCRdb processed the immunoSEQ multiplex PCR reads anew with MiXCR; each CDR3 protein has one entry. The sample carries about 150,000 distinct CDR3 sequences, just under 95% recorded once. Germline CDR1 and CDR2: GTSNPN and SVGIG (reference sequence). CDR3 length equals 13 residues. Trimming took 5 bases from V and 3 from J, leaving 13 bases between them. Notes on the study in general: It was acknowledged in the study that its TCR sequencing and HLA analysis involved a relatively small number of individuals.

The multiple sclerosis control cohort comprised treatment-naive individuals presenting with stable or active relapsing-remitting disease. The sequence came from a human donor with multiple sclerosis. The sequencing sample was made of CD8+ T cells from PBMCs. The chain couples TRBV30 to TRBJ1-1; D gene unclear. The CDR3 here is CAWAIGGDTEAFF. The CDR3 DNA reads as TGTGCCTGGGCTATCGGCGGGGACACTGAAGCTTTCTTT.